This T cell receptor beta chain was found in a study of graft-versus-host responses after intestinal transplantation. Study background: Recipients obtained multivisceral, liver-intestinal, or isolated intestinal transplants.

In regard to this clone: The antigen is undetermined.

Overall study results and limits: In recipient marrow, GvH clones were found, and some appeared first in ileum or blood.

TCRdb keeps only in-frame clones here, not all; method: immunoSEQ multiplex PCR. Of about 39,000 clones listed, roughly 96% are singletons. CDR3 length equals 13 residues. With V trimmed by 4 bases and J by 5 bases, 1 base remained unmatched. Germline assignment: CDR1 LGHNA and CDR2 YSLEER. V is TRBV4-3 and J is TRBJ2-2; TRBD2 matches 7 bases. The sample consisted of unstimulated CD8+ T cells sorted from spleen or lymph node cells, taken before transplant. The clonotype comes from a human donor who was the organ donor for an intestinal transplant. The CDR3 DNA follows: TGCGCCAGCAGCCGGGGGGGGACCGGGGAGCTGTTTTTT. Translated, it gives CASSRGGTGELFF.